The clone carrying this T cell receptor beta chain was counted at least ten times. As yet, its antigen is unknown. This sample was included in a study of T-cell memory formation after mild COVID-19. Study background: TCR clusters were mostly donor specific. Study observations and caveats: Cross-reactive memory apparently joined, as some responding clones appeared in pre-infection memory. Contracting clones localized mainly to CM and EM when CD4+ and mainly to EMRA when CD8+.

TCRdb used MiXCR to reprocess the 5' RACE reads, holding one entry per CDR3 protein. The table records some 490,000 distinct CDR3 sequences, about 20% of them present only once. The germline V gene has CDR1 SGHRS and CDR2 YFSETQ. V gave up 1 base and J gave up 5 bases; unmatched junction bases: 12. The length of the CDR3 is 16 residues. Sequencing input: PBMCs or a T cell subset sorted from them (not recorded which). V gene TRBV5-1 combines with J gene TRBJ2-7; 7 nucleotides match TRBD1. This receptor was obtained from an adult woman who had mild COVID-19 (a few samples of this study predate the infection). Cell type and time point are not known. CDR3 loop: CASSLIPEQGKDEQYF. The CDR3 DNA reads TGCGCCAGCAGCTTGATACCCGAACAGGGGAAGGACGAGCAGTACTTC.